The 22 T cell receptor beta chains below were found in one sample sequenced in a study of blood T cell repertoires in COVID-19 (dated by TCRdb to the early 2020s). Libraries were built with the immunoSEQ multiplex PCR assay. TCRdb obtained this table from immuneACCESS and retained in-frame rearrangements with V and J assigned. These tables miss some clones; where compared with another copy, unresolved V genes account for less than half of the shortfall, and the remainder is unexplained. The sample has over 450,000 clones on record, 89% of them singletons. In total, the top ten clones hold around 0.95% of the sample. Sequencing was performed on peripheral blood. These TCRs come from a man between 18 and 29 years old with COVID-19, enrolled during active disease.

This rearrangement joins TRBV6-1 to TRBJ2-2; the D gene is possibly TRBD1 (7 bases). The CDR3 spans 15 residues. V gave up 3 bases and J gave up 11 bases, with 19 bases separating them. Germline CDR1 is MNHNS and CDR2 is SASEGT. CDR3 region: CASSEPGGLFFELFF. The CDR3 bases are TGTGCCAGCAGTGAGCCAGGGGGGCTTTTTTTTGAGCTGTTTTTT.

V usage is TRBV5-4 and J usage is TRBJ2-1, with 7 bases lining up with TRBD2. The CDR3 has 15 amino acids. Germline assignment: CDR1 SGHNT and CDR2 YYREEE (reference sequence). J gave up 4 bases and V 4 bases, and 8 bases lay outside the gene matches. This CDR3 reads CASSNPLREYNEQFF. CDR3 coding DNA: TGTGCCAGCAGCAACCCCCTGCGGGAGTACAATGAGCAGTTCTTC.

This chain joins TRBV7-8 and TRBJ2-1, with 7 bases lining up with TRBD2. The CDR3 spans 15 residues. Germline V CDR1 and CDR2: SGHVS, FQNEAQ. Trimming cost V 4 bases and J 4 bases; bases outside gene matches: 7. The CDR3 loop reads CASSSVAGGYNEQFF. CDR3 nucleotide sequence: TGTGCCAGCAGCTCTGTAGCGGGCGGTTACAATGAGCAGTTCTTC.

J is TRBJ1-5 and V is TRBV2; TRBD1 might be the D (5 bases). From germline, CDR1 is SNHLY and CDR2 FYNNEI. The CDR3 contains 14 residues. V was shortened by 11 bases and J by 2 bases, with 16 bases between the two germline ends. CDR3 DNA sequence: TGTGCCGCAGCGAAAGGGGTGGGCAATCAGCCCCAGCATTTT. The encoded protein is CAAAKGVGNQPQHF.

The table lists this clone with a count of one. V gene TRBV10-1 combines with J gene TRBJ2-1; TRBD2 matches at 9 bases. Germline lookup yields CDR1 WNHNN and CDR2 SYGVQD (reference sequence). The CDR3 spans 15 residues. V trimming: 6 bases; J trimming: 4 bases; junction bases outside the gene matches: 7. CDR3 loop: CASSPRAGGYNEQFF. The DNA of the CDR3 is TGCGCCAGCAGCCCCAGGGCGGGGGGGTACAATGAGCAGTTCTTC.

V usage is TRBV27 and J usage is TRBJ2-7; 10 bases are a match to TRBD2. Germline CDR1 and CDR2: MNHEY and SMNVEV (reference sequence). CDR3 length equals 14 residues. With 5 bases clipped from V and 4 bases from J, the junction kept 5 bases outside the gene matches. The CDR3 reads CASSPGLAPYEQYF. The CDR3 DNA reads as TGTGCCAGCAGTCCGGGACTAGCGCCGTACGAGCAGTACTTC.

There are many counts of this clone. The chain recombines TRBV29-1 with TRBJ1-2; D remains unclear. The CDR3 has 14 amino acids. The V end lost 0 bases, the J end lost 4 bases, and 12 bases lay between the germline ends. The germline V gene encodes CDR1 SQVTM and CDR2 ANQGSEA. The CDR3 DNA reads TGCAGCGTTGAAGATCCCGTCTACGGCTATGGCTACACCTTC. Translating gives CSVEDPVYGYGYTF.

This chain connects TRBV18 to TRBJ2-7; TRBD1 aligns across 11 bases. The CDR3 sequence is 14 residues long. Germline V gene data show CDR1 as KGHSH and CDR2 as LQKENI. The J segment lost 3 bases and the V segment lost 6 bases, leaving 4 bases of the junction unmatched. The CDR3 DNA reads TGTGCCAGCTCCCCGGGACAGGGGGACTACGAGCAGTACTTC. Protein: CASSPGQGDYEQYF.

The CDR3 here is CASNPWPSGGETQYF. CDR3 sequence (DNA): TGTGCCAGCAACCCCTGGCCCTCGGGGGGAGAGACCCAGTACTTC. The chain combines TRBV27 with TRBJ2-5; 7 bases agree with TRBD2. J gave up 4 bases and V 7 bases, and 12 bases lay outside the gene matches. The CDR3 has 15 residues. The germline CDR1 and CDR2 sequences are MNHEY and SMNVEV (reference sequence).

The rearrangement joins TRBV12-3 or TRBV12-4 to TRBJ2-1; D remains ambiguous. Trimming shortened V by 1 base and J by 7 bases, and 5 bases separated the two germline ends. The CDR3 has 12 residues. The CDR3 DNA reads as TGTGCCAGCAGTTTAGGCAGTAATGAGCAGTTCTTC. Translating it yields CASSLGSNEQFF.

The chain links TRBV21-1 to TRBJ1-5; the D call of TRBD1 is as the table states it, not checked on the DNA. TRBV21-1 is a pseudogene. The CDR3 runs 16 residues. The CDR3 DNA is TGTGCCAGCAGCAAAGCCTCTCGCAGGGGCGAGCAGCCCCAGCATTTT. Protein product: CASSKASRRGEQPQHF.

This sequence joins TRBV3-1 (or the pseudogene TRBV3-2) and TRBJ2-1; D is possibly TRBD1 (6 bases). Germline-derived CDR1 and CDR2 are LGHDT and YNNKEL (reference sequence). Trimming took 2 bases from V and 7 from J, leaving 12 bases between them. The CDR3 loop spans 14 amino acids. The CDR3 loop is CASSQTGSINEQFF. The CDR3 nucleotides read TGTGCCAGCAGCCAAACAGGGAGTATTAATGAGCAGTTCTTC.

The rearrangement joins TRBV30 to TRBJ1-3; TRBD1 might be the D (6 bases). Germline V gene data show CDR1 as GTSNPN and CDR2 as SVGIG (reference sequence). Between the trimmed V and J ends, which lost 3 bases and 0 bases, there was a span of 15 bases. The CDR3 sequence is 16 residues long. CDR3 nucleotides: TGTGCCTGGAGGTCACAGGGTATGATCTCTGGAAACACCATATATTTT. Its translation: CAWRSQGMISGNTIYF.

This rearrangement joins TRBV5-1 to TRBJ1-3; no clear D gene. Trimming cost V 0 bases and J 4 bases, with 8 bases left between them. The CDR3 totals 14 residues. The germline V gene has CDR1 SGHRS and CDR2 YFSETQ. The CDR3 DNA follows: TGCGCCAGCAGCTTGGACAGCAACGGAAACACCATATATTTT. Protein sequence: CASSLDSNGNTIYF. Complete variable domain (other parts from reference TRBV5-1 and TRBJ1-3): KAGVTQTPRYLIKTRGQQVTLSCSPISGHRSVSWYQQTPGQGLQFLFEYFSETQRNKGNFPGRFSGRQFSNSRSEMNVSTLELGDSALYLCASSLDSNGNTIYFGEGSWLTVV.

The CDR3 DNA reads as TGTGCCAGCAGCTTTGCCGGGAGCGGTAGGGTGTACTTC. Amino acid sequence: CASSFAGSGRVYF. The chain carries TRBV7-2 and TRBJ2-7; D may be TRBD2 (6 bases). The CDR3 length is 13 residues. Germline CDR1 is SGHTA and CDR2 is FQGNSA. V was cut by 3 bases and J by 12 bases, with 18 bases left in between.

Note on this clone: The sample has other DNA sequences that encode this CDR3 too. The chain combines TRBV5-1 with TRBJ2-3, with 9 bases that match TRBD1. The CDR3 loop spans 14 amino acids. V was pared by 4 bases and J by 3 bases, with 3 bases of the junction left unmatched. The germline V gene encodes CDR1 SGHRS and CDR2 YFSETQ. The CDR3 nucleotides read TGCGCCAGCAGCCCGGGACAGGGAACAGATACGCAGTATTTT. This gives the protein CASSPGQGTDTQYF.

This sequence joins TRBV12-5 and TRBJ2-6, with TRBD1 as a possible D gene (6 bases). This CDR3 region has 18 residues. Per germline, CDR1 LGHNT and CDR2 FRNRAP. V lost 6 bases, J lost 4 bases, and 22 bases lay in between. The CDR3 region has the DNA TGTGCTAGTGGATCAAGACAGGTGTTTTGGGCCGGGGCCAACGTCCTGACTTTC. Protein sequence: CASGSRQVFWAGANVLTF.

V is TRBV6-2 or TRBV6-3 and J is TRBJ2-7, with D possibly matching TRBD1 (6 bases). CDR1 is MNHEY and CDR2 is SVGEGT in the germline V gene. V lost 6 bases and J lost 5, with 14 bases in between. The CDR3 covers 13 residues. CDR3 in amino acids: CASSPLRGDEQYF. The CDR3 coding sequence is TGTGCCAGCAGCCCACTCAGGGGTGACGAGCAGTACTTC.

This chain links TRBV3-1 (or the pseudogene TRBV3-2) with TRBJ2-1; the match to TRBD2 covers 8 bases. Looked up from germline, CDR1 is LGHDT and CDR2 is YNNKEL (reference sequence). The CDR3 extends over 15 amino acids. Trimming at V came to 4 bases and at J to 6 bases, leaving 8 bases not matched to a gene. The CDR3 DNA is TGTGCCAGCAGCCCCGAAACGGGGGGGGGCAATGAGCAGTTCTTC. Its translation is CASSPETGGGNEQFF.

The gene calls are TRBV24-1 and TRBJ1-2; a weak D match, TRBD1 (5 bases). The CDR3 contains 14 residues. Trimming cost V 3 bases and J 1 base, with 8 bases left between them. Germline assignment: CDR1 KGHDR and CDR2 SFDVKD. The CDR3 region is CATSDQGHNYGYTF. DNA for the CDR3: TGTGCCACCAGTGATCAAGGACATAACTATGGCTACACCTTC.

The V and J genes are TRBV7-6 and TRBJ2-5, with a weak D call TRBD2 (7 bases). This CDR3 is 15 amino acids long. The V gene lost 5 bases and the J gene lost 5 bases, with 18 bases spanning the gap. Looked up from germline, CDR1 is SGHVS and CDR2 is FNYEAQ. DNA for the CDR3: TGTGCCAGCAGCGCAAGGGGGGAGGGTATGGAGACCCAGTACTTC. It yields the protein CASSARGEGMETQYF.

As for this clone: This CDR3 is also generated by other DNA sequences in the sample. The chain joins TRBV3-1 (or the pseudogene TRBV3-2) to TRBJ1-1; D gene unclear. Trimming stripped 1 base from V and 1 base from J, with 10 bases between. This CDR3 is 15 amino acids long. Germline-derived CDR1 and CDR2 are LGHDT and YNNKEL (reference sequence). In nucleotides, the CDR3 is TGTGCCAGCAGCCAAGGATCGACGGGGAACACTGAAGCTTTCTTT. This codes for CASSQGSTGNTEAFF.